The entry below gives a single T cell receptor beta chain sequence along with its context. No antigen is known for it. Per the germline V gene, CDR1 is SGHAT and CDR2 is FQNNGV. This CDR3 contains 12 residues. V lost 1 base, J lost 5 bases, and 6 bases lay in between. Version v3.0 of the immunoSEQ assay was performed at survey level. Generated by immunoSEQ multiplex PCR, the TCRdb table keeps only in-frame clones and is missing some. The sample holds approximately 15,000 clones, about 86% seen once. The source of the sample is a study of long-term antiretroviral therapy in people with HIV. Notes on the study in general: Narrower CDR3 length ranges marked HIV repertoires relative to controls. ART adherence was not documented, and neither viral resistance nor therapy changes had any data.

The chain combines TRBV11-2 with TRBJ2-7; D not resolved. This material consisted of unsorted PBMCs, taken 0.1 years after starting antiretroviral therapy. The clonotype comes from a man aged 18-30 years with HIV. CDR3 nucleotides: TGTGCCAGCAGCTTAGGGATCCACGAGCAGTACTTC. Protein sequence: CASSLGIHEQYF.